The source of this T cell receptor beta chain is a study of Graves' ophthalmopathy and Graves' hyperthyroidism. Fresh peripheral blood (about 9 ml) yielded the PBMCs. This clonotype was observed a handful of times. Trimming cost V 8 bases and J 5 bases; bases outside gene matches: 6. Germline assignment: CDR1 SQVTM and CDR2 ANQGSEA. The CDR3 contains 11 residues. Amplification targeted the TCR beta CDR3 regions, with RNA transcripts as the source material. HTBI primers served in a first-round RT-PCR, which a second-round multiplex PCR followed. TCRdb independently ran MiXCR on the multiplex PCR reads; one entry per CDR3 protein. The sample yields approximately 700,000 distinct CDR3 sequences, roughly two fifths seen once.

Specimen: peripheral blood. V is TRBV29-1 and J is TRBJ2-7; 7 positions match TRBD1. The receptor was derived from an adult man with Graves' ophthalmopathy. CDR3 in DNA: TGCAGCCCCGACAGGGTCCACGAGCAGTACTTC. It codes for CSPDRVHEQYF.